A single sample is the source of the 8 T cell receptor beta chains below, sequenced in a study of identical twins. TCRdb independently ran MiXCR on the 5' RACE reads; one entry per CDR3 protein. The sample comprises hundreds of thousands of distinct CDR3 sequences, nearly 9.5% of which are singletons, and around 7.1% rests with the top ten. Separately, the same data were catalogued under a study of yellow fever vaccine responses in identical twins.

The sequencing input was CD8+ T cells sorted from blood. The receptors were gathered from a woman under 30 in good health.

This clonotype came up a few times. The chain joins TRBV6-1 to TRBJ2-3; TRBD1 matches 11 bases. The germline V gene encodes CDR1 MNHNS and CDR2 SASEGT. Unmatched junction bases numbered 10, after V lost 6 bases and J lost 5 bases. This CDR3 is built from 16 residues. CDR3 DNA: TGTGCCAGCAGCCGACTGCCGGGACAGGGGGGAGATACGCAGTATTTT. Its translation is CASSRLPGQGGDTQYF.

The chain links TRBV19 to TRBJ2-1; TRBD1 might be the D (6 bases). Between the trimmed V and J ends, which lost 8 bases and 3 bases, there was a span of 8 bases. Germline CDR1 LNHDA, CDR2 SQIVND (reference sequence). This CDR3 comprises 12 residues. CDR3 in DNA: TGTGCCAGTGAGGGGGACTACAATGAGCAGTTCTTC. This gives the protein CASEGDYNEQFF.

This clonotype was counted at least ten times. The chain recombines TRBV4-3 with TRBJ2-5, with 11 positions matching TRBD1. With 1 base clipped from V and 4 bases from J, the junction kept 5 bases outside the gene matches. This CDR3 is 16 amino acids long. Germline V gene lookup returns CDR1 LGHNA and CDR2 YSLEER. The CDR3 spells CASSQGTGTGGETQYF. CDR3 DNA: TGCGCCAGCAGCCAAGGTACCGGGACAGGGGGAGAGACCCAGTACTTC.

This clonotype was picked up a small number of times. The CDR3 coding sequence is TGTGCCAGCAGTTACCCGGACTTCAATGAGCAGTTCTTC. Translating it yields CASSYPDFNEQFF. The rearrangement uses TRBV27 and TRBJ2-1; D is perhaps TRBD2 (5 bases). The CDR3 is 13 amino acids. The V gene lost 4 bases and the J gene lost 6 bases, with 10 bases spanning the gap. The germline V gene has CDR1 MNHEY and CDR2 SMNVEV (reference sequence).

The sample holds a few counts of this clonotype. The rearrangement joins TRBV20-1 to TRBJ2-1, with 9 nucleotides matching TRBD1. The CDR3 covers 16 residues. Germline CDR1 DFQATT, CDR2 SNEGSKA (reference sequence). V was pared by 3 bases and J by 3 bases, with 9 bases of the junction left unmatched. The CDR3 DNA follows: TGCAGTGCTAGCTCTAAGGACAGGGGCGACTACAATGAGCAGTTCTTC. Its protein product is CSASSKDRGDYNEQFF.

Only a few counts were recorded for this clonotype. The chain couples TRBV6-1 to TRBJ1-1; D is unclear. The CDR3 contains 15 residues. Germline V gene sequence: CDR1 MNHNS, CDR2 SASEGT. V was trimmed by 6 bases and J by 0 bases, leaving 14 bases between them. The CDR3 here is CASRATRAMNTEAFF. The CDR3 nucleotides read TGTGCCAGCAGGGCCACCCGGGCCATGAACACTGAAGCTTTCTTT.

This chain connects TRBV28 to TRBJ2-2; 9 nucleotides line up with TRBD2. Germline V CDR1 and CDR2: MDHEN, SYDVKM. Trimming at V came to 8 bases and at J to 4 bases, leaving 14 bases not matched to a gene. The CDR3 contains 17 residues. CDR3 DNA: TGTGCCAGCCGCCCTCCCAGACTAGCGGAGGGCACCGGGGAGCTGTTTTTT. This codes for CASRPPRLAEGTGELFF.

CDR3 DNA sequence: TGTGCCAGCAGTTTTCTCGACGGCACCACGCGCTACGAGCAGTACTTC. The encoded protein is CASSFLDGTTRYEQYF. The rearrangement uses TRBV12-3 or TRBV12-4 and TRBJ2-7, with D uncertain. V was trimmed by 3 bases and J by 3 bases, leaving 18 bases between them. The CDR3 is 16 amino acids.